The clone carrying this TCR beta chain was seen more than once but under ten times. Its antigen is as yet unknown. The source of the sample is a study of regulatory T cells in long-lasting Graves disease. Germline V CDR1 and CDR2: SGHTA, FQGNSA. CDR3 length equals 14 residues. V was trimmed by 2 bases and J by 3 bases, leaving 10 bases between them. Sequencing libraries for TCR beta were prepared with iRepertoire HTBI primers and Arm-PCR of CDR3 regions. Using its own MiXCR run on the multiplex PCR reads, TCRdb lists one record per CDR3 protein. The table records about 530,000 distinct CDR3 sequences, about 16% of them present only once. Time point of the sample: newly diagnosed GD, antithyroid drugs for less than 3 months. With RNA extracted from PBMCs as input, the TCR library was made. Overall study findings and caveats: Under persistent disease, TRBV28, TRBJ1-2 and TRBJ2-5 were used preferentially. The persistent group shared fewer than 3,500 public clonotypes, more than the approximately 890 shared by new patients.

This same sample was also taken into another study, of T cells in Graves' hyperthyroidism and ophthalmopathy. From that paper: Ophthalmopathy could be told apart from stable hyperthyroidism with a 13 V-J model.

This clonotype originated in a middle-aged woman with Graves disease. The sample here was peripheral blood mononuclear cells (PBMCs), taken at new diagnosis, from a patient treated with antithyroid drugs. The gene calls are TRBV7-2 and TRBJ1-1; D possibly corresponds to TRBD1 (6 bases). The CDR3 spells CASSLRGKDTEAFF. The DNA of the CDR3 is TGTGCCAGCAGCTTAAGGGGGAAGGACACTGAAGCTTTCTTT.